The entry below describes one T cell receptor beta chain. The antigen is undetermined. The CDR3 consists of 14 residues. Germline V lookup: CDR1 LNHNV, CDR2 YYDKDF (reference sequence). After removal of 4 bases from V and 5 bases from J, the junction contained 8 bases not matched to a gene. The data belong to a study of T cells after yellow fever vaccination. MiXCR was run by TCRdb on the 5' RACE reads, yielding one entry per CDR3 protein. The table includes 550,000 to 750,000 distinct CDR3 sequences, roughly 14% detected once. General observations from the study: Peak timing came faster in the weaker secondary response, day 5 versus 15.

V is TRBV15 and J is TRBJ2-7, with 7 bases fitting TRBD1. The sequencing used PBMCs, collected on the day of the yellow fever booster vaccination. The source of this sequence is a man younger than 45 who received the YFV17D yellow fever vaccine. Here the CDR3 reads CATSTRQGLNEQYF. CDR3 nucleotide sequence: TGTGCCACCAGCACCCGACAGGGTTTAAACGAGCAGTACTTC.